These 21 T cell receptor beta chains originate from one sample sequenced in a study of blood T cells in healthy people across ages. Primers used in a second PCR of about 7 to 12 cycles were a sample-barcoded 5' primer and a J-beta primer mix. TCRdb analysed the 5' RACE reads with MiXCR anew, one entry per CDR3 protein. The repertoire has around 990,000 distinct CDR3 sequences, approximately 25% of them found once; the top ten carry around 0.7%. This same sample was also part of a study on T cells of mothers and their children.

Sample: blood. The source is a girl aged 2-10 years in good health.

This clonotype appeared a single time. The chain carries TRBV4-3 and TRBJ1-1, with 7 bases aligning to TRBD1. Germline V lookup: CDR1 LGHNA, CDR2 YSLEER. This CDR3 contains 13 residues. J gave up 7 bases and V 2 bases, and 4 bases lay outside the gene matches. This CDR3 reads CASSQTGDSEAFF. CDR3 in DNA: TGCGCCAGCAGCCAAACAGGGGATAGTGAAGCTTTCTTT.

The chain employs TRBV29-1 and TRBJ2-5; weak D call: TRBD2 (6 bases). The tail of the sequence fits TRBJ2-7 better, so the J call may be wrong. CDR1 is SQVTM and CDR2 is ANQGSEA in the germline V gene. The CDR3 spans 13 residues. CDR3 sequence: CSVEIRGNDEQYF. The CDR3 coding sequence is TGCAGCGTTGAGATCCGGGGGAATGACGAGCAGTACTTC.

The V and J genes are TRBV28 and TRBJ2-3, with D tentatively TRBD1 (6 bases). Trimming pared 3 bases from V and 4 bases from J, leaving 17 bases between. Germline CDR1 reads MDHEN; CDR2 reads SYDVKM. This CDR3 has 16 residues. CDR3 protein: CASSFINREGSDTQYF. DNA of the CDR3: TGTGCCAGCAGTTTCATTAACAGGGAAGGGTCAGATACGCAGTATTTT.

The rearrangement uses TRBV7-9 and TRBJ2-2, with D tentatively TRBD2 (5 bases). V dropped 2 bases and J dropped 4 bases, with 11 bases sitting between them. Germline V gene data show CDR1 as SEHNR and CDR2 as FQNEAQ (reference sequence). This CDR3 has 15 residues. As DNA, the CDR3 is TGTGCCAGCAGCTTACGAGGGAGTAGCACCGGGGAGCTGTTTTTT. It encodes CASSLRGSSTGELFF.

The chain has TRBV10-3 and TRBJ2-3; 7 nucleotides line up with TRBD2. The V gene's germline CDR1 is ENHRY and CDR2 SYGVKD. Trimming cost V 6 bases and J 6 bases; bases outside gene matches: 0. This CDR3 is built from 11 residues. Here the CDR3 reads CAIRGGDTQYF. Here the CDR3 DNA reads TGTGCCATCAGGGGGGGGGATACGCAGTATTTT.

This clonotype has only a few counts. The chain employs TRBV20-1 and TRBJ2-5, with 9 bases aligning to TRBD2. With the DNA end fitting TRBJ2-7 better, the J assignment may be wrong. The CDR3 runs 14 residues. Looked up from germline, CDR1 is DFQATT and CDR2 is SNEGSKA (reference sequence). The CDR3 spells CSARPLAGNNEQYF. For the CDR3, the DNA is TGCAGTGCTAGACCCCTAGCGGGAAATAACGAGCAGTACTTC.

This clonotype occurred a few times. The V gene is TRBV6-6, the J gene TRBJ1-2; no clear D. Trimming removed 6 bases at V and 3 bases at J, with 11 bases between. The CDR3 is 13 residues long. Germline loops: CDR1 MNHNY, CDR2 SVGAGI (reference sequence). CDR3 sequence reads: CASSPLSYYGYTF. CDR3 coding DNA: TGTGCCAGCAGCCCACTTTCCTACTATGGCTACACCTTC.

V and J are TRBV28 and TRBJ1-1; 7 bases are shared with TRBD1. The V gene's germline CDR1 is MDHEN and CDR2 SYDVKM. After removal of 1 base from V and 3 bases from J, the junction contained 5 bases not matched to a gene. The CDR3 spans 15 residues. In DNA, the CDR3 is TGTGCCAGCAGTTTATTTGCAGGGGGGTACACTGAAGCTTTCTTT. Translating it yields CASSLFAGGYTEAFF.

This clonotype has at least ten counts. The chain employs TRBV6-6 and TRBJ1-2; D may be TRBD1 (5 bases). V lost 8 bases and J lost 6, with 10 bases in between. Germline V gene sequence: CDR1 MNHNY, CDR2 SVGAGI (reference sequence). This CDR3 comprises 11 residues. This CDR3 reads CASLTEHGYTF. The CDR3 nucleotides are TGTGCCAGCCTGACAGAGCATGGCTACACCTTC.

This clonotype was observed many times. CDR3 in amino acids: CAIARGAGYNEQFF. As DNA, the CDR3 is TGTGCCATTGCGAGGGGGGCCGGCTACAATGAGCAGTTCTTC. The V and J genes are TRBV24-1 and TRBJ2-1, with D perhaps TRBD1 or TRBD2 (6 bases each). CDR3 length: 14 amino acids. Germline lookup yields CDR1 KGHDR and CDR2 SFDVKD. Trimming took off 11 bases at V and 3 bases at J, with 16 bases between the two ends.

The V and J genes are TRBV7-9 and TRBJ2-5, with 8 bases aligning to TRBD2. This CDR3 has 13 residues. Germline lookup yields CDR1 SEHNR and CDR2 FQNEAQ (reference sequence). V lost 0 bases to trimming and J lost 10 bases; unmatched junction nucleotides: 4. The CDR3 DNA is TGTGCCAGCAGCTTAGCTGGCGGGGGGAGCCAGTACTTC. It yields the protein CASSLAGGGSQYF. Filled out from reference TRBV7-9 and TRBJ2-5, the complete variable domain reads DTGVSQNPRHKITKRGQNVTFRCDPISEHNRLYWYRQTLGQGPEFLTYFQNEAQLEKSRLLSDRFSAERPKGSFSTLEIQRTEQGDSAMYLCASSLAGGGSQYFGPGTRLLVL.

The chain combines TRBV5-5 with TRBJ2-2; 9 nucleotides agree with TRBD2. CDR1 SGHKS and CDR2 YYEKEE come from the germline V gene (reference sequence). Losses at the gene ends were 7 bases for V and 7 bases for J; bases not matched to a gene: 11. The CDR3 sequence is 15 residues long. The CDR3 protein is CASARGGLAHGELFF. The DNA of the CDR3 is TGTGCCAGCGCTAGGGGTGGACTAGCGCACGGGGAGCTGTTTTTT.

The chain is built from TRBV11-2 and TRBJ2-6, with D hard to call. Germline V lookup: CDR1 SGHAT, CDR2 FQNNGV. The CDR3 is 13 residues long. The V end was cut by 8 bases, the J end by 3 bases, with 8 bases between. CDR3 nucleotides: TGTGCCAGCCTGTCGAGTGGGGCCAACGTCCTGACTTTC. Translation gives CASLSSGANVLTF.

The chain couples TRBV12-3 or TRBV12-4 to TRBJ1-1; TRBD1 might be the D (5 bases). The V end lost 4 bases, the J end lost 2 bases, and 14 bases lay between the germline ends. The CDR3 has 15 amino acids. The CDR3 region has the DNA TGTGCCAGCAGTTCCCGCGACAGTCTTAACACTGAAGCTTTCTTT. Protein product: CASSSRDSLNTEAFF.

The chain joins TRBV19 to TRBJ2-5; D remains unclear. The V end was cut by 2 bases, the J end by 4 bases, with 17 bases between. CDR1 LNHDA and CDR2 SQIVND come from the germline V gene (reference sequence). The CDR3 has 16 amino acids. CDR3 region: CASSISSAGWGETQYF. CDR3 nucleotides: TGTGCCAGTAGTATAAGTTCGGCTGGTTGGGGAGAGACCCAGTACTTC.

CDR3 region: CATSRDRGGSYKNIQYF. The CDR3 DNA follows: TGTGCCACCAGCAGAGATCGGGGCGGTTCGTACAAAAACATTCAGTACTTC. This chain links TRBV15 with TRBJ2-4, with D perhaps matching TRBD1 or TRBD2 (5 bases each). V gave up 0 bases and J gave up 3 bases, with 15 bases separating them. The CDR3 has 17 amino acids. The germline CDR1 and CDR2 sequences are LNHNV and YYDKDF (reference sequence).

This clonotype showed up just a few times. V and J are TRBV29-1 and TRBJ2-1; a weak D match, TRBD2 (6 bases). V dropped 6 bases and J dropped 10 bases, with 16 bases sitting between them. CDR3 length: 12 amino acids. Germline CDR1 is SQVTM and CDR2 is ANQGSEA. As DNA, the CDR3 is TGCAGCGTCCCGATCGGGGGACCAGAGCAGTTCTTC. Amino acids: CSVPIGGPEQFF.

This clonotype has only a few counts. V and J are TRBV9 and TRBJ2-4; TRBD1 matches 7 bases. Germline values: CDR1 SGDLS, CDR2 YYNGEE. V dropped 0 bases and J dropped 5; count of bases not matched to a gene: 5. CDR3 length: 15 residues. This CDR3 is CASSVEGTEENIQYF. CDR3 sequence (DNA): TGTGCCAGCAGCGTAGAGGGGACAGAAGAAAACATTCAGTACTTC.

The gene calls are TRBV12-3 or TRBV12-4 and TRBJ2-2; 9 positions agree with TRBD2. CDR3 length equals 15 residues. V lost 1 base and J lost 4; bases outside the gene matches: 1. CDR3 nucleotide sequence: TGTGCCAGCAGTTTAGTACTAGCGGGCACCGGGGAGCTGTTTTTT. It translates to CASSLVLAGTGELFF.

At least ten counts were recorded for this clonotype. The junction does not match germline at one end; this may be a read error. V usage is TRBV12-5 and J usage is TRBJ2-2; tentatively, D is TRBD2 (5 bases). The CDR3 spans 12 residues. Germline V gene lookup returns CDR1 LGHNT and CDR2 FRNRAP. The CDR3 DNA reads as TGTGCTAGTGGCCTCAACACCGGGGAGCTGTTCTTT. It is translated as CASGLNTGELFF.

The chain employs TRBV24-1 and TRBJ2-7; 10 bases agree with TRBD2. The J call may be wrong; the DNA end is better matched by TRBJ2-1. CDR1 and CDR2 (germline): KGHDR, SFDVKD. The CDR3 runs 15 residues. CDR3 region: CATSLSLAGVREQFF. CDR3 nucleotide sequence: TGTGCCACCAGTTTGTCCCTAGCGGGAGTAAGGGAGCAGTTCTTC.